The clone carrying this T cell receptor beta chain was detected only a few times. The ends were cut back, 1 base at V and 1 base at J, with 6 bases in the middle. The CDR3 has 14 amino acids. Germline-derived CDR1 and CDR2 are SGHVS and FQNEAQ. The data are from a study of blood T cell repertoires in COVID-19. Background on the study: Sites across the United States, Italy and Spain contributed samples from acute and convalescent COVID-19.

Source study methods: Counts of nucleated cells, estimated from reference gene primer amplification, were obtained. Repertoires were generated with immunoSEQ multiplex PCR, while TCRdb's copy carries only in-frame clones and drops some. V and J calls and clone size are those listed in that table; D and trimming were worked out from the DNA. Here the sample spans almost 70,000 clones, around 88% being singletons. The sequenced sample consisted of peripheral blood. The source is an older woman with acute or convalescent COVID-19. This chain joins TRBV7-8 and TRBJ2-3; D not certain. The CDR3 loop reads CASSLEQRTDTQYF. The CDR3 coding sequence is TGTGCCAGCAGCTTAGAACAGCGCACAGATACGCAGTATTTT.